The 22 T cell receptor beta chains below come from one sample, sequenced in a study of post-analysis software for immune sequencing data. Their specific antigens are unknown. Study-level points and caveats: TRBV5-6, TRBV5-1 and TRBV20-1 were among 4 or 5 TRBV segments more frequent in patients than controls.

The library was made from cDNA and included unique molecular identifiers. Using its own MiXCR run on the PCR reads, TCRdb lists one record per CDR3 protein. The table lists about 540,000 distinct CDR3 sequences, under 40% of them singletons. Sequenced input: blood. The receptors here all came from a girl aged 2-17 years with multiple sclerosis.

This clonotype was picked up a small number of times. This chain uses TRBV3-1 with TRBJ2-6, with D hard to call. V was trimmed by 3 bases and J by 0 bases, leaving 3 bases between them. The CDR3 contains 14 residues. CDR1 LGHDT and CDR2 YNNKEL come from the germline V gene (reference sequence). The CDR3 bases are TGTGCCAGCAGCCACAGCTCTGGGGCCAACGTCCTGACTTTC. Translating it yields CASSHSSGANVLTF.

The J gene is TRBJ2-7, the V gene TRBV20-1, with 9 bases fitting TRBD2. The CDR3 spans 18 residues. J was trimmed by 2 bases and V by 5 bases; bases with no gene match: 19. Germline V CDR1 and CDR2: DFQATT, SNEGSKA (reference sequence). CDR3 sequence reads: CSAGTPSGGTLRAYEQYF. The CDR3 DNA reads TGCAGTGCTGGAACCCCGAGCGGGGGGACTCTCAGAGCCTACGAGCAGTACTTC.

The chain carries TRBV11-2 and TRBJ2-5; D is tentatively TRBD1 or TRBD2 (6 bases each). Deletions cut 5 bases from V and 3 bases from J, with 13 bases between. The germline gives CDR1 SGHAT, CDR2 FQNNGV. CDR3 length equals 14 residues. The CDR3 sequence: CASSGEDRKETQYF. The CDR3 DNA follows: TGTGCCAGCAGCGGGGAGGACAGAAAAGAGACCCAGTACTTC.

This clonotype was seen more than once but under ten times. The V gene is TRBV15, the J gene TRBJ2-1; TRBD2 aligns across 10 bases. Losses at the gene ends were 0 bases for V and 6 bases for J; bases not matched to a gene: 11. The CDR3 runs to 18 residues. Germline assignment: CDR1 LNHNV and CDR2 YYDKDF (reference sequence). CDR3 sequence (DNA): TGTGCCACCAGCAGAGAGGGAGCCCCTAGCGGGGGCCTCAATGAGCAGTTCTTC. It codes for CATSREGAPSGGLNEQFF.

The chain employs TRBV2 and TRBJ2-3, with 11 bases aligning to TRBD2. This CDR3 spans 15 amino acids. Germline loops: CDR1 SNHLY, CDR2 FYNNEI. Unmatched junction bases numbered 6, after V lost 4 bases and J lost 6 bases. CDR3 coding DNA: TGTGCCAGCAGTGGGAAGGCTAGCGGGGGGGATACGCAGTATTTT. It codes for CASSGKASGGDTQYF.

V gene TRBV29-1 combines with J gene TRBJ2-5; maybe TRBD2 (5 bases). Trimming removed 7 bases at V and 5 bases at J, with 20 bases between. This CDR3 region has 14 residues. Germline V gene lookup returns CDR1 SQVTM and CDR2 ANQGSEA. CDR3: CSGCPRGKPETQYF. In DNA form, the CDR3 reads TGCAGCGGATGTCCCCGGGGTAAACCGGAGACCCAGTACTTC.

A remark on this clonotype: Germline is not matched at one junction end, which may reflect a read error. The genes are TRBV7-2 and TRBJ1-4, with D unresolved. This CDR3 region has 13 residues. The germline gives CDR1 SGHTA, CDR2 FQGNSA. The CDR3 loop is CASSLDPKEKRFF. As DNA, the CDR3 is TGTGCCAGCAGCTTAGACCCGAAGGAAAAACGGTTTTTT. The variable domain in full, with the rest retrieved from reference TRBV7-2 and TRBJ1-4, is GAGVSQSPSNKVTEKGKDVELRCDPISGHTALYWYRQSLGQGLEFLIYFQGNSAPDKSGLPSDRFSAERTGGSVSTLTIQRTQQEDSAVYLCASSLDPKEKRFFGSGTQLSVL.

The V call is TRBV5-1, the J call TRBJ2-5; D possibly uses TRBD1 or TRBD2 (5 bases each). CDR1 is SGHRS, CDR2 YFSETQ, per germline. This CDR3 contains 13 residues. The ends were cut back, 2 bases at V and 5 bases at J, with 10 bases in the middle. Here the CDR3 reads CASSLMGDETQYF. CDR3 nucleotides: TGCGCCAGCAGCTTAATGGGGGACGAGACCCAGTACTTC.

This chain joins TRBV9 and TRBJ2-5; TRBD2 matches at 7 bases. CDR1 SGDLS and CDR2 YYNGEE come from the germline V gene. V gave up 0 bases and J gave up 2 bases; unmatched junction bases: 7. CDR3 length equals 16 residues. Written as DNA, the CDR3 is TGTGCCAGCAGCGTAGGAGGGAGGGACCAACAAGAGACCCAGTACTTC. Protein: CASSVGGRDQQETQYF. Full variable domain (outside the CDR3, taken from reference TRBV9 and TRBJ2-5): DSGVTQTPKHLITATGQRVTLRCSPRSGDLSVYWYQQSLDQGLQFLIQYYNGEERAKGNILERFSAQQFPDLHSELNLSSLELGDSALYFCASSVGGRDQQETQYFGPGTRLLVL.

This clonotype was picked up a small number of times. This chain links TRBV6-2 or TRBV6-3 with TRBJ1-2; no reliable D call. Trimming shortened V by 0 bases and J by 0 bases, and 14 bases separated the two germline ends. Germline-derived CDR1 and CDR2 are MNHEY and SVGEGT. The CDR3 runs 17 residues. The CDR3 spells CASSYSSMTATNYGYTF. The CDR3 nucleotides read TGTGCCAGCAGTTACTCTTCCATGACGGCTACTAACTATGGCTACACCTTC.

V gene TRBV2 combines with J gene TRBJ2-1; 9 nucleotides align to TRBD2. J was trimmed by 8 bases and V by 3 bases; bases with no gene match: 8. CDR1 SNHLY and CDR2 FYNNEI come from the germline V gene. The CDR3 consists of 15 residues. The CDR3 here is CASSDPAGGQDEQFF. The DNA of the CDR3 is TGTGCCAGCAGTGACCCAGCGGGGGGCCAGGATGAGCAGTTCTTC. Variable domain in full (rest from reference TRBV2 and TRBJ2-1): EPEVTQTPSHQVTQMGQEVILRCVPISNHLYFYWYRQILGQKVEFLVSFYNNEISEKSEIFDDQFSVERPDGSNFTLKIRSTKLEDSAMYFCASSDPAGGQDEQFFGPGTRLTVL.

In DNA form, the CDR3 reads TGTGCCATCAGTGAAGGCCCCACTAGCGGGGGGAGCTACGAGCAGTACTTC. This gives the protein CAISEGPTSGGSYEQYF. V is TRBV10-3 and J is TRBJ2-7, with 12 bases that match TRBD2. The CDR3 covers 17 residues. V was pared by 3 bases and J by 3 bases, with 9 bases of the junction left unmatched. Germline V gene data show CDR1 as ENHRY and CDR2 as SYGVKD.

The chain has TRBV20-1 and TRBJ1-2, with 9 bases that match TRBD1. The V gene's germline CDR1 is DFQATT and CDR2 SNEGSKA (reference sequence). This CDR3 has 12 residues. Trimming took 6 bases from V and 8 from J; bases not matched to a gene: 7. This CDR3 is CSAPTGTGGYTF. CDR3 in DNA: TGCAGTGCGCCCACCGGGACAGGGGGCTACACCTTC.

This clonotype was picked up a small number of times. The chain employs TRBV7-9 and TRBJ2-6, with D uncertain. The CDR3 length is 13 residues. The V and J ends lost 8 bases and 0 bases respectively, with 5 bases between them. Germline V CDR1 and CDR2: SEHNR, FQNEAQ (reference sequence). The CDR3 sequence is CASGLSGANVLTF. As DNA, the CDR3 is TGTGCCAGCGGGCTCTCTGGGGCCAACGTCCTGACTTTC.

This clonotype occurred once. This chain uses TRBV9 with TRBJ2-1; possibly TRBD2 for D (6 bases). The germline CDR1 and CDR2 sequences are SGDLS and YYNGEE. There are 16 residues in the CDR3. V was pared by 4 bases and J by 6 bases, with 20 bases between. DNA for the CDR3: TGTGCCAGCAGCTCAAAAATCGGGCAGGGAGGCAATGAGCAGTTCTTC. Its protein product is CASSSKIGQGGNEQFF.

The rearrangement uses TRBV9 and TRBJ1-1, with unresolved D. The CDR3 covers 10 residues. V gave up 4 bases and J gave up 8 bases, with 6 bases separating them. CDR1 is SGDLS and CDR2 is YYNGEE in the germline V gene. CDR3 residues: CASSPPEAFF. The CDR3 DNA is TGTGCCAGCAGCCCCCCCGAAGCTTTCTTT.

About this clonotype: Germline and junction disagree at one end, which may indicate a read error. The V call is TRBV7-2, the J call TRBJ2-4; 15 bases fit TRBD2. Germline V CDR1 and CDR2: SGHTA, FQGNSA. The CDR3 length is 17 residues. CDR3 region: CASSLPGLAGGKNIQHF. The DNA for the CDR3 is TGTGCCAGCAGCTTACCGGGACTAGCGGGGGGCAAAAACATTCAGCACTTC.

As concerns this clonotype: At one boundary the junction diverges from the germline segment, which might be a read error. The J gene is TRBJ1-4, the V gene TRBV12-3 or TRBV12-4; D unclear. The CDR3 is made up of 13 amino acids. This chain's CDR3 is CPSSLQGFEKLFF. The CDR3, as DNA: TGTCCCAGCAGTTTACAAGGTTTTGAAAAACTGTTTTTT.

The gene calls are TRBV6-5 and TRBJ1-2; D call uncertain. V shed 5 bases and J shed 0 bases, with 7 bases lying between them. Germline assignment: CDR1 MNHEY and CDR2 SVGAGI. This CDR3 region has 13 residues. The CDR3 sequence: CASSPSTNYGYTF. The CDR3 DNA sequence: TGTGCCAGCAGTCCGAGTACTAACTATGGCTACACCTTC.

This clonotype was found a few times. The genes are TRBV10-3 and TRBJ2-1; TRBD2 agrees at 8 bases. Germline assignment: CDR1 ENHRY and CDR2 SYGVKD. CDR3 length equals 15 residues. The junction had 11 bases not matched to a gene; V was cut back by 6 bases and J by 7 bases. CDR3 nucleotide sequence: TGTGCCATCAGCCCAGGGGTAGCGGGGCGGAATGAGCAGTTCTTC. Translated: CAISPGVAGRNEQFF.

J is TRBJ2-3 and V is TRBV7-9; 7 nucleotides align to TRBD1. Per the germline V gene, CDR1 is SEHNR and CDR2 is FQNEAQ (reference sequence). J lost 7 bases, V lost 5 bases, and 15 bases had no gene match. CDR3 length: 16 residues. The CDR3 sequence: CASSQGRQGPGNTQYF. CDR3 sequence (DNA): TGTGCCAGCAGCCAGGGGCGACAGGGACCGGGAAATACGCAGTATTTT.

The J gene is TRBJ1-2, the V gene TRBV5-5, with TRBD1 matching over 9 bases. The CDR3 spans 15 residues. The V and J ends lost 4 bases and 3 bases, in that order; junction bases with no gene match: 7. Germline CDR1 and CDR2: SGHKS and YYEKEE (reference sequence). The CDR3 DNA reads as TGTGCCAGCAGCCGTCCGGGACAGGGCGACTATGGCTACACCTTC. This gives the protein CASSRPGQGDYGYTF.